Below, 6 T cell receptor beta chains from the same sample are listed, as sequenced in a study of Graves' ophthalmopathy and Graves' hyperthyroidism. The study amplified TCR beta CDR3 regions using RNA transcripts. The library came from an HTBI-primed first-round RT-PCR and a second-round multiplex PCR. TCRdb processed the multiplex PCR reads anew with MiXCR; each CDR3 protein has one entry. Of about 14,000 distinct CDR3 sequences in the sample, approximately 53% are singletons; the top ten hold about 47%. Sequenced sample: peripheral blood. These receptors were taken from a woman aged 25 to 39 with Graves' ophthalmopathy.

The chain links TRBV5-1 to TRBJ2-2; tentative D call: TRBD1 (6 bases). The germline CDR1 and CDR2 sequences are SGHRS and YFSETQ. The CDR3 extends over 13 amino acids. Trimming cost V 8 bases and J 5 bases, with 13 bases left between them. CDR3 coding DNA: TGCGCCAGTAGGACAGCCCTGACCGGGGAGCTGTTTTTT. The encoded protein is CASRTALTGELFF.

This clonotype was detected ten times or more. This sequence joins TRBV11-3 and TRBJ2-2; D might be TRBD2 (6 bases). The V gene's germline CDR1 is SGHNT and CDR2 YENEEA. The CDR3 is made up of 15 amino acids. Trimming took off 8 bases at V and 7 bases at J, with 20 bases between the two ends. The CDR3 nucleotides are TGTGCCAGCGCCTCTAGTAAAGGGAGGAGCGGGGAGCTGTTTTTT. This translates into CASASSKGRSGELFF. The whole variable domain, filled in from reference TRBV11-3 and TRBJ2-2, reads EAGVVQSPRYKIIEKKQPVAFWCNPISGHNTLYWYLQNLGQGPELLIRYENEEAVDDSQLPKDRFSAERLKGVDSTLKIQPAELGDSAVYLCASASSKGRSGELFFGEGSRLTVL.

This clonotype was recorded at least ten times. A much larger clone sits a single nucleotide away, making a read error possible. Here the CDR3 reads CASSYPALPQHF. Written as DNA, the CDR3 is TGTGCCAGCAGTTACCCCGCTTTGCCCCAGCATTTT. The gene calls are TRBV6-6 and TRBJ1-5; the D is unclear. CDR1 MNHNY and CDR2 SVGAGI come from the germline V gene (reference sequence). V lost 2 bases and J lost 9, with 8 bases in between. The CDR3 runs to 12 residues.

The CDR3 DNA reads TGTGCCAGCAGGGGGCGGAGAGGGTACGAGCAGTACTTC. This sequence encodes CASRGRRGYEQYF. The V call is TRBV12-3 or TRBV12-4, the J call TRBJ2-7; D is perhaps TRBD1 or TRBD2 (5 bases each). The length of the CDR3 is 13 residues. Trimming removed 6 bases at V and 4 bases at J, with 13 bases between.

The V and J genes are TRBV7-9 and TRBJ2-5; D may be TRBD2 (6 bases). The germline gives CDR1 SEHNR, CDR2 FQNEAQ (reference sequence). This CDR3 is built from 14 residues. V lost 3 bases and J lost 4, with 12 bases in between. CDR3 nucleotide sequence: TGTGCCAGCAGCTTTTTGGAGGGTCGAGAGACCCAGTACTTC. Encoded protein: CASSFLEGRETQYF.

Turning to this clonotype: This may arise from a read error, as a much more abundant clone is one base away. Here the CDR3 reads CASSFRSGVVNEQYF. The CDR3 coding sequence is TGCGCCAGCAGCTTTAGATCAGGGGTCGTCAACGAGCAGTACTTC. This sequence joins TRBV5-1 and TRBJ2-7, with a tentative D call TRBD1 (6 bases). V lost 2 bases and J lost 5, with 17 bases in between. In germline, CDR1 is SGHRS, CDR2 YFSETQ. This CDR3 has 15 residues.